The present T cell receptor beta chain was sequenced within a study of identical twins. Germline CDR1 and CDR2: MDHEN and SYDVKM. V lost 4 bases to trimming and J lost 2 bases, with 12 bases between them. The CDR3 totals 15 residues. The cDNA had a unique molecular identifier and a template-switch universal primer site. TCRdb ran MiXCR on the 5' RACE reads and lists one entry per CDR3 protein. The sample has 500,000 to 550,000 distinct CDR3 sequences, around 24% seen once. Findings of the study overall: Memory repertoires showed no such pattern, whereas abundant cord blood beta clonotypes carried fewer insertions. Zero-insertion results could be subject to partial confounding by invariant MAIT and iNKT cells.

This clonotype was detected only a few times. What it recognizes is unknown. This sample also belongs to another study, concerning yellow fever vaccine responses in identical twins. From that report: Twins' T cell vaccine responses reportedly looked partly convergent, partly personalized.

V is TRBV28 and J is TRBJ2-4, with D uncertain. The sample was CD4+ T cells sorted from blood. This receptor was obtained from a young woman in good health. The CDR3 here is CASSSPGAPKNIQYF. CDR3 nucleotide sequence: TGTGCCAGCAGTTCTCCAGGTGCTCCCAAAAACATTCAGTACTTC.